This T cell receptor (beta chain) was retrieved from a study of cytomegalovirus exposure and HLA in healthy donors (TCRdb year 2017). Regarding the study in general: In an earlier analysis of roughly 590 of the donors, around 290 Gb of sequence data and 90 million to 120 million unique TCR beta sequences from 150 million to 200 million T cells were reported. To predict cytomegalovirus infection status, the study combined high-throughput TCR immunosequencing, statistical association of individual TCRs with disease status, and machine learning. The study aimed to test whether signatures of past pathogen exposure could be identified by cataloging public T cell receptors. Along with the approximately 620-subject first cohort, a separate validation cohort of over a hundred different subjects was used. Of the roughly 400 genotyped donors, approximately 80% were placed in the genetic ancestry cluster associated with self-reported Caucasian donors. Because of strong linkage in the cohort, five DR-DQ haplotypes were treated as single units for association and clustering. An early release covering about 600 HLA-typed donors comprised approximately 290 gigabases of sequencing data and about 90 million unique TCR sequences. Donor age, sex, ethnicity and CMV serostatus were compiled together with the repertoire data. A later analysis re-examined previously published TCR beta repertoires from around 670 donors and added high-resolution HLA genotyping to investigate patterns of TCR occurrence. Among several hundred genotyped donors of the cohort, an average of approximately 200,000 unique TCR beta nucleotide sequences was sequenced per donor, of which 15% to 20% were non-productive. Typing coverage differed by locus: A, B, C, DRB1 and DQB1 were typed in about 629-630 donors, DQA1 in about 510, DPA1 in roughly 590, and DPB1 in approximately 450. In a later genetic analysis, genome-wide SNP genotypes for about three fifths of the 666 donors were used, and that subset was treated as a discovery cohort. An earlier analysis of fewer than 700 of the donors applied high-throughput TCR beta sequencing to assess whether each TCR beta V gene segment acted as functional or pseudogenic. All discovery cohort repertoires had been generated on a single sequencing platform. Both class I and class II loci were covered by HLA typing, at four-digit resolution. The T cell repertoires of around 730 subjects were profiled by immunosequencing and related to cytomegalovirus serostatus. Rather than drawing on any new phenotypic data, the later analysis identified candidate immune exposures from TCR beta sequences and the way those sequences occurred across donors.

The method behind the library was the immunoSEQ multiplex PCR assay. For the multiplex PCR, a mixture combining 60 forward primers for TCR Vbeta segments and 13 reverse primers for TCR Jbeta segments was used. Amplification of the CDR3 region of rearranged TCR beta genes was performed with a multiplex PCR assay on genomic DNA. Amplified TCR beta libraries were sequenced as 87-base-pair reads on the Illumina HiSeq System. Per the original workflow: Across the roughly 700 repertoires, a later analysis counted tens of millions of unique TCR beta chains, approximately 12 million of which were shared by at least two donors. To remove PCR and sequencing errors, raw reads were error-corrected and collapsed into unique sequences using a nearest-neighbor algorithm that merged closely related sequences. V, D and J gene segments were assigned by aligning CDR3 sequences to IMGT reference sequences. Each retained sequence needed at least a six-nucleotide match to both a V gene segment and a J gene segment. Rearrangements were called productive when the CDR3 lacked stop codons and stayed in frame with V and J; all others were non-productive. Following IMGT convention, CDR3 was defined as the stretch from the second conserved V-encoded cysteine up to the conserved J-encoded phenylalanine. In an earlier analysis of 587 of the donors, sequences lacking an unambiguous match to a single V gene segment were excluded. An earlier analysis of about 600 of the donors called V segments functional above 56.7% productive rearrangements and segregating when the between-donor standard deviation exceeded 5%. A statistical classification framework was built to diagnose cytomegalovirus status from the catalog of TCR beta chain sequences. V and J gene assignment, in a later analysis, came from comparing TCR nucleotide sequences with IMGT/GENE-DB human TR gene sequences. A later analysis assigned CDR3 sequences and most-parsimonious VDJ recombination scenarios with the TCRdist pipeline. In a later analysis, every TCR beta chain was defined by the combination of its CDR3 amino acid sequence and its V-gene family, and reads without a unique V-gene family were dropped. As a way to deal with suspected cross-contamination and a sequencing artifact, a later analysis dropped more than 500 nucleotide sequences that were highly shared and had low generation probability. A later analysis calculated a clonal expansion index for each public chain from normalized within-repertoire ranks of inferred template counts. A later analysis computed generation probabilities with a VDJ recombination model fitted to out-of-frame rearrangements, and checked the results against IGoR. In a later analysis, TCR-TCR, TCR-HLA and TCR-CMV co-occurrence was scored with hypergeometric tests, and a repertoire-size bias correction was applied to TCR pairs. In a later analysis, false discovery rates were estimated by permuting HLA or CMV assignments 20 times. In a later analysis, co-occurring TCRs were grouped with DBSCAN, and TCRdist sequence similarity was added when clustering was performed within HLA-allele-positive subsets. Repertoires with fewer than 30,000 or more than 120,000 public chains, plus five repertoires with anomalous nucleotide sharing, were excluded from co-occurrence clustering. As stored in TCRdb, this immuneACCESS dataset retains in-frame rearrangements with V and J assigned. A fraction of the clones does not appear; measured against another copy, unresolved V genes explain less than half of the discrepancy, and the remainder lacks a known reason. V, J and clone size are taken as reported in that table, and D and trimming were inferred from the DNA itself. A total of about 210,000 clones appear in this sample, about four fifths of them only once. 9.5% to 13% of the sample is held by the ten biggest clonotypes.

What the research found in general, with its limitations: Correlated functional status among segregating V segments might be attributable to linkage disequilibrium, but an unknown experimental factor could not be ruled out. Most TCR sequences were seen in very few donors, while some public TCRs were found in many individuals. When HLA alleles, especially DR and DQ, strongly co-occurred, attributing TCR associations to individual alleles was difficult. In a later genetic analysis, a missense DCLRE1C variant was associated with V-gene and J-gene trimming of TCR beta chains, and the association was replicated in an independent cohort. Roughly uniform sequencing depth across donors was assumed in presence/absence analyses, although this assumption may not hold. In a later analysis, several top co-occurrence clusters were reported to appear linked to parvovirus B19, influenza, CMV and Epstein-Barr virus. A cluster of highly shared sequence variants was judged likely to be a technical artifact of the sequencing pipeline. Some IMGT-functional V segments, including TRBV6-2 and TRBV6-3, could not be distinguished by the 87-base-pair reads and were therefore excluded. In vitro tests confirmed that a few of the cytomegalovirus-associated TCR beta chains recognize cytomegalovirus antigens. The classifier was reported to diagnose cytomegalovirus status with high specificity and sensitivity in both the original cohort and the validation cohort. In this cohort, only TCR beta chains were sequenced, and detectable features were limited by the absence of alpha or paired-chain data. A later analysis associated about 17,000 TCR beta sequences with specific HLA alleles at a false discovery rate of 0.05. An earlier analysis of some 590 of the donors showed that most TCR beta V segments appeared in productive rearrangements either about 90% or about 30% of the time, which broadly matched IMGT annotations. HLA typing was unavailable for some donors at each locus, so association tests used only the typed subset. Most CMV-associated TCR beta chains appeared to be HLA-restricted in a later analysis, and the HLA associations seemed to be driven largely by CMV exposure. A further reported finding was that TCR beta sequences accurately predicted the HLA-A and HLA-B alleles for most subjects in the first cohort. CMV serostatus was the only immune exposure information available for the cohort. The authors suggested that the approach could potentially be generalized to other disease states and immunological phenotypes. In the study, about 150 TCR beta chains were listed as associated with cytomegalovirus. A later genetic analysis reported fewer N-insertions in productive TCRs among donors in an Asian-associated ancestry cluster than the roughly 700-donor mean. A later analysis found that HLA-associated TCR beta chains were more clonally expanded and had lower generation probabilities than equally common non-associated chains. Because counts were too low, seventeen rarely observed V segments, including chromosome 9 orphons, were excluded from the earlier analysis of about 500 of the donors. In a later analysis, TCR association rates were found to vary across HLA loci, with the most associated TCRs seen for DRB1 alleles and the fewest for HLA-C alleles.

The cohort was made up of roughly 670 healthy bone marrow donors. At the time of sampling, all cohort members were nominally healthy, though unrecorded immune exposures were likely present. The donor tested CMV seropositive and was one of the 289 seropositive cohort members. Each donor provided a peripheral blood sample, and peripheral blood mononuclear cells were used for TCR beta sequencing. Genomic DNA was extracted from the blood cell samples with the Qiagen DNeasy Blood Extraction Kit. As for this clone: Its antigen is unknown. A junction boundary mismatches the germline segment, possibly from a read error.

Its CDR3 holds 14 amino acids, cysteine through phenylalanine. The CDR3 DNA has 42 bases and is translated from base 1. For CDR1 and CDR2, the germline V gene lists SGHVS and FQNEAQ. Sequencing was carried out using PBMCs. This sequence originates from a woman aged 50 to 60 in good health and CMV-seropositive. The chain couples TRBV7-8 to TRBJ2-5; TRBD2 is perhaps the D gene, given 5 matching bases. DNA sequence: TGTGCCAGCAGCTCTAGCCGAGGTGGGCTGGGCTGGGACTTC. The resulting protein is CASSSSRGGLGWDF.